What follows are 20 T cell receptor beta chains derived from one specimen sequenced in a study of early T cells in non-severe SARS-CoV-2 infection. Each CDR3 protein is one row after TCRdb ran MiXCR on the 5' RACE reads. The table lists 45,000 or so distinct CDR3 sequences, about a tenth of them singletons. The material sequenced was whole blood. These receptors all come from an adult who was a healthcare worker with PCR-confirmed SARS-CoV-2 infection or an uninfected control (not recorded which).

There are a few counts of this clonotype. V and J are TRBV6-2 or TRBV6-3 and TRBJ2-2; D is unresolved. Germline loops: CDR1 MNHEY, CDR2 SVGEGT. The CDR3 spans 14 residues. Trimming removed 6 bases at V and 2 bases at J, with 10 bases between. Here the CDR3 reads CASSRAFNTGELFF. The DNA of the CDR3 is TGTGCCAGCAGCCGGGCCTTTAACACCGGGGAGCTGTTTTTT.

This clonotype has only a few counts. The V call is TRBV7-9, the J call TRBJ1-5; D perhaps matches TRBD1 (5 bases). The CDR3 is 15 residues long. Germline values: CDR1 SEHNR, CDR2 FQNEAQ (reference sequence). V lost 5 bases and J lost 0, with 11 bases in between. The CDR3 bases are TGTGCCAGCAGCCCGACAGATAATAGCAATCAGCCCCAGCATTTT. This encodes CASSPTDNSNQPQHF.

The chain carries TRBV11-2 and TRBJ2-7; D gene uncertain. Germline V gene data show CDR1 as SGHAT and CDR2 as FQNNGV. V dropped 1 base and J dropped 6 bases, with 13 bases sitting between them. The CDR3 runs 14 residues. CDR3 sequence reads: CASSLAHQRFEQYF. CDR3 nucleotide sequence: TGTGCCAGCAGCTTAGCCCACCAACGGTTCGAGCAGTACTTC.

This clonotype appeared many times. The gene calls are TRBV12-3 or TRBV12-4 and TRBJ1-6; 7 bases are a match to TRBD1. The CDR3 loop spans 15 amino acids. V was pared by 3 bases and J by 6 bases, with 5 bases of the junction left unmatched. The CDR3 protein is CASSFGGQINSPLHF. In nucleotides, the CDR3 is TGTGCCAGCAGTTTTGGGGGACAGATTAATTCACCCCTCCACTTT.

This clonotype appeared many times. The J gene is TRBJ2-7, the V gene TRBV30; 10 bases fit TRBD1. After removal of 2 bases from V and 3 bases from J, the junction contained 7 bases not matched to a gene. The CDR3 sequence is 15 residues long. CDR1 is GTSNPN and CDR2 is SVGIG in the germline V gene (reference sequence). This CDR3 is CAWSPGQGVIYEQYF. CDR3 nucleotide sequence: TGTGCCTGGAGTCCCGGACAGGGGGTGATCTACGAGCAGTACTTC.

This clonotype was recorded many times. J is TRBJ2-2 and V is TRBV7-9; TRBD2 might be the D (6 bases). Trimming removed 4 bases from V and 5 bases from J, with 8 bases in between. Germline CDR1 is SEHNR and CDR2 is FQNEAQ (reference sequence). This CDR3 comprises 13 residues. CDR3: CASSWGETGELFF. As DNA, the CDR3 is TGTGCCAGCAGCTGGGGGGAGACCGGGGAGCTGTTTTTT.

Details on this clonotype: A single base separates this from a much larger clone, so it may be a read error. V and J are TRBV29-1 and TRBJ2-7; D remains unclear. Germline CDR1 and CDR2: SQVTM and ANQGSEA. Trimming removed 7 bases at V and 3 bases at J, with 10 bases between. The CDR3 contains 11 residues. This chain's CDR3 is CSAPNGYEQYF. The CDR3 bases are TGCAGCGCCCCGAACGGCTACGAGCAGTACTTC.

This clonotype was recorded many times. The chain is built from TRBV5-6 and TRBJ2-3; D is perhaps TRBD1 or TRBD2 (5 bases each). The CDR3 sequence is 18 residues long. Germline V CDR1 and CDR2: SGHDT, YYEEEE. The V and J ends lost 0 bases and 3 bases respectively, with 20 bases between them. The CDR3 loop is CASSLAIGADLATDTQYF. DNA for the CDR3: TGTGCCAGCAGCTTGGCCATCGGGGCGGATCTGGCTACAGATACGCAGTATTTT.

CDR3: CASSSTNQPQHF. As DNA, the CDR3 is TGTGCCAGCAGCTCGACCAATCAGCCCCAGCATTTT. The chain is built from TRBV7-8 and TRBJ1-5, with D unresolved. Looked up from germline, CDR1 is SGHVS and CDR2 is FQNEAQ. This CDR3 is built from 12 residues. V dropped 4 bases and J dropped 3 bases, with 4 bases sitting between them.

In its sample, this clonotype was seen a few times. The V gene is TRBV30, the J gene TRBJ1-2; D remains unclear. CDR3 length equals 13 residues. Trimming shortened V by 0 bases and J by 8 bases, and 13 bases separated the two germline ends. Germline CDR1 is GTSNPN and CDR2 is SVGIG (reference sequence). CDR3 amino acids: CAWSVPDLGGYTF. DNA for the CDR3: TGTGCCTGGAGTGTACCGGACCTGGGAGGCTACACCTTC.

The CDR3 spells CASSQASGGSGEQFF. Here the CDR3 DNA reads TGTGCCAGCAGTCAGGCTAGCGGGGGGAGTGGTGAGCAGTTCTTC. The chain employs TRBV12-3 or TRBV12-4 and TRBJ2-1; 11 nucleotides line up with TRBD2. The CDR3 runs to 15 residues. V gave up 5 bases and J gave up 9 bases; unmatched junction bases: 9.

This clonotype was observed a few times. Mismatch with germline at one junction end may stem from a read error. The chain recombines TRBV7-7 with TRBJ2-5; tentatively, D is TRBD1 or TRBD2 (6 bases each). CDR3 length: 15 residues. Germline V gene lookup returns CDR1 SSHAT and CDR2 FNYEAQ (reference sequence). The CDR3 region is CASSLVGGSAGTQYF. The CDR3 nucleotides read TGTGCTAGCAGCTTAGTAGGGGGGTCCGCGGGGACCCAGTACTTC.

This clonotype was found a few times. The chain uses TRBV11-2 and TRBJ1-1, with TRBD1 as a possible D gene (6 bases). There are 13 residues in the CDR3. The V end was cut by 5 bases, the J end by 8 bases, with 15 bases between. Germline-derived CDR1 and CDR2 are SGHAT and FQNNGV. In DNA, the CDR3 is TGTGCCAGCAGCCCTAGGCCTGGACAGGAAGCTTTCTTT. The encoded protein is CASSPRPGQEAFF.

The chain recombines TRBV4-2 with TRBJ1-1, with D unresolved. The V gene lost 7 bases and the J gene lost 6 bases, with 9 bases spanning the gap. CDR1 is LGHNA and CDR2 is YNFKEQ in the germline V gene. CDR3 length: 11 residues. The CDR3 reads CASIHSAEAFF. The DNA for the CDR3 is TGTGCCAGCATACATTCCGCTGAAGCTTTCTTT.

The table lists this clonotype with many counts. The chain employs TRBV7-6 and TRBJ2-2; 8 bases agree with TRBD1. After removal of 6 bases from V and 5 bases from J, the junction contained 8 bases not matched to a gene. The CDR3 is made up of 15 amino acids. Germline V lookup: CDR1 SGHVS, CDR2 FNYEAQ. CDR3 sequence: CASRPWTGKTGELFF. CDR3 DNA: TGTGCCAGCAGGCCCTGGACAGGGAAGACCGGGGAGCTGTTTTTT.

V and J are TRBV30 and TRBJ2-5; possibly TRBD2 for D (5 bases). V was shortened by 6 bases and J by 5 bases, with 22 bases between the two germline ends. CDR1 is GTSNPN, CDR2 SVGIG, per germline (reference sequence). This CDR3 contains 15 residues. The CDR3: CACNSRERVGETQYF. The CDR3 nucleotides read TGTGCCTGCAACTCCCGGGAAAGGGTTGGGGAGACCCAGTACTTC.

This clonotype was picked up many times. V gene TRBV27 combines with J gene TRBJ2-3; D is uncertain. Trimming removed 3 bases at V and 7 bases at J, with 8 bases between. CDR1 is MNHEY, CDR2 SMNVEV, per germline (reference sequence). The CDR3 consists of 12 residues. CDR3 amino acids: CASSFKGNTQYF. The CDR3 coding sequence is TGTGCCAGCAGTTTTAAGGGTAATACGCAGTATTTT.

This clonotype was observed a few times. The chain uses TRBV6-5 and TRBJ2-7, with TRBD1 identical over 9 bases. CDR3 size: 15 residues. Germline-derived CDR1 and CDR2 are MNHEY and SVGAGI. V shed 5 bases, J shed 1 base, and the junction held 6 bases outside the gene matches. The chain's CDR3 is CASSRGTGRSYEQYF. CDR3 coding DNA: TGTGCCAGCAGTCGGGGGACAGGGCGTTCCTACGAGCAGTACTTC.

The chain joins TRBV7-2 to TRBJ2-7, with D possibly being TRBD2 (5 bases). CDR1 is SGHTA, CDR2 FQGNSA, per germline. The CDR3 consists of 15 residues. With 5 bases removed from V and 0 bases from J, the gap between germline ends came to 14 bases. The CDR3 nucleotides read TGTGCCAGCAGCCCCGGGAACCTCTTCTCCTACGAGCAGTACTTC. Translating it yields CASSPGNLFSYEQYF.

V usage is TRBV6-6 and J usage is TRBJ2-1, with a possible D match to TRBD1 (5 bases). V was clipped by 6 bases and J by 7 bases, with 28 bases between them. This CDR3 has 18 amino acids. Germline V lookup: CDR1 MNHNY, CDR2 SVGAGI (reference sequence). The DNA for the CDR3 is TGTGCCAGCAGCCGGCCCCGCATGACATACGAAGGGGAAAATGAGCAGTTCTTC. Residues: CASSRPRMTYEGENEQFF.